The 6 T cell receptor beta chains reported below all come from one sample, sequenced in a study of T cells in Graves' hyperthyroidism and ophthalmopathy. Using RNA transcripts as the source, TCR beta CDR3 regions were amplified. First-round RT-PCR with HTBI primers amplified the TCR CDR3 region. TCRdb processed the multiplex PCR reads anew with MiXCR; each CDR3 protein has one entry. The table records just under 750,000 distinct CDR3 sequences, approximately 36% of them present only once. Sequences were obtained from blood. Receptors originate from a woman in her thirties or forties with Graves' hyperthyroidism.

The CDR3 here is CASGQVRETQYF. The CDR3 DNA reads TGTGCCAGTGGACAGGTCAGAGAGACCCAGTACTTC. The rearrangement links TRBV15 to TRBJ2-5; 7 nucleotides align to TRBD1. The CDR3 consists of 12 residues. V shed 10 bases and J 4 bases; nucleotides not matched to a gene: 6. Germline CDR1 is LNHNV and CDR2 is YYDKDF (reference sequence).

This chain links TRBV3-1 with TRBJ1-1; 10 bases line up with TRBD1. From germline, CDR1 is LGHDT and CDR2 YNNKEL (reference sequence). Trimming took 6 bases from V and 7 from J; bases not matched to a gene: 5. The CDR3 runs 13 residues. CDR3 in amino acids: CASRGQGGIEAFF. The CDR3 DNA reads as TGTGCCAGCAGAGGACAGGGGGGCATTGAAGCTTTCTTT.

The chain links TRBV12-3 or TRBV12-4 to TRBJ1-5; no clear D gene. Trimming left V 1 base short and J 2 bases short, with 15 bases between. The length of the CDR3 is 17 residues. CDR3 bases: TGTGCCAGCAGTTTAGTATTGGGGTTTTCGGGCAATCAGCCCCAGCATTTT. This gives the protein CASSLVLGFSGNQPQHF.

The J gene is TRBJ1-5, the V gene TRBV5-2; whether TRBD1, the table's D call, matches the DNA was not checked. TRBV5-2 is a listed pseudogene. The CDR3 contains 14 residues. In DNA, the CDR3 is TGTGCCAGCAAACGTAGAGGGATAGGGCAGCCCCAGCATTTT. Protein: CASKRRGIGQPQHF.

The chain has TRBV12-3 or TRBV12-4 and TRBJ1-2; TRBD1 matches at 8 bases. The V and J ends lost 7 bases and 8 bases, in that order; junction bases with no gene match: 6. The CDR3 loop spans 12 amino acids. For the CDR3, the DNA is TGTGCCAGCACCCGGACAGGGACGGGCTACACCTTC. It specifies CASTRTGTGYTF.

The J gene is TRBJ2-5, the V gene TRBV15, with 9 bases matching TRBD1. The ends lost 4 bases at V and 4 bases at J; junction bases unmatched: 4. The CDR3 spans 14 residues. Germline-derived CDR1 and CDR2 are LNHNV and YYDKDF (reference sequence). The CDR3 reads CATSTRTGVETQYF. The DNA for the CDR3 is TGTGCCACCAGCACCCGGACAGGGGTAGAGACCCAGTACTTC.